These 18 T cell receptor beta chains were all obtained from the same sample, sequenced in a study of beta chain features in type 1 diabetes. General study results and limits: Shortening of TCRB CDR3s, moderate but significant, appeared in all four CD4+ subsets of Type 1 diabetes patients.

These receptors are not linked to any known antigen. TCRB transcripts that were expressed got sequenced, as all of the isolated RNA had been reverse transcribed. Libraries were prepared by immunoSEQ multiplex PCR; TCRdb keeps only in-frame clonotypes and omits some of them. Counted here are hundreds of thousands of clones, 9.3% occurring once; the ten biggest clones make up over 0.95%. Sequencing was performed on central memory CD4+ T cells from blood. The receptors were gathered from a young man with type 1 diabetes.

This clone was observed a few times. The chain is built from TRBV27 and TRBJ1-6; D is uncertain. Germline CDR1 is MNHEY and CDR2 is SMNVEV (reference sequence). The CDR3 covers 18 residues. V was pared by 7 bases and J by 10 bases, with 29 bases between. CDR3 protein: CASTAQHTRTSGPSPLHF. In DNA form, the CDR3 reads TGTGCCAGCACGGCCCAGCACACTAGGACCAGCGGTCCCTCACCCCTCCACTTT.

The chain carries TRBV2 and TRBJ2-2; 7 nucleotides match TRBD1. The CDR3 is 17 residues long. V shed 4 bases and J 4 bases; nucleotides not matched to a gene: 12. The V gene's germline CDR1 is SNHLY and CDR2 FYNNEI. Here the CDR3 reads CASSGATGAVGTGELFF. The CDR3 DNA follows: TGTGCCAGCAGTGGCGCAACAGGGGCGGTAGGCACCGGGGAGCTGTTTTTT.

The chain carries TRBV4-1 and TRBJ2-5, with a tentative D call TRBD1 (6 bases). Germline values: CDR1 MGHRA, CDR2 YSYEKL. This CDR3 contains 15 residues. Trimming removed 3 bases from V and 1 base from J, with 12 bases in between. DNA of the CDR3: TGCGCCAGCAGCCAGACAGGAACCTTCCAAGAGACCCAGTACTTC. It codes for CASSQTGTFQETQYF.

This chain uses TRBV20-1 with TRBJ2-4; tentatively, D is TRBD2 (6 bases). V was cut by 4 bases and J by 9 bases, with 10 bases left in between. Per germline, CDR1 DFQATT and CDR2 SNEGSKA (reference sequence). The CDR3 contains 11 residues. CDR3: CSATREVIQYF. For the CDR3, the DNA is TGCAGTGCTACCAGGGAGGTCATTCAGTACTTC.

This clone was detected a few times. This sequence joins TRBV29-1 and TRBJ2-2; 7 positions match TRBD2. CDR3 length: 14 amino acids. Germline V lookup: CDR1 SQVTM, CDR2 ANQGSEA. Germline trimming cut 6 bases from V and 4 bases from J; bases unmatched to any gene: 8. In DNA form, the CDR3 reads TGCAGCGTCAAGTCACTAGCGAGCACCGGGGAGCTGTTTTTT. It encodes CSVKSLASTGELFF.

The CDR3 nucleotides are TGCAGCGTTGACGGCGAGGGTTCCCACGAGCAGTACTTC. Translation gives CSVDGEGSHEQYF. This chain links TRBV29-1 with TRBJ2-7; D is perhaps TRBD2 (5 bases). The CDR3 is 13 amino acids. Looked up from germline, CDR1 is SQVTM and CDR2 is ANQGSEA. Trimming left V 3 bases short and J 5 bases short, with 14 bases between.

A note on this clone: The same CDR3 is also encoded by other DNA sequences in this sample. V is TRBV6-6 and J is TRBJ1-5, with D hard to call. The CDR3 is made up of 13 amino acids. V was trimmed by 2 bases and J by 2 bases, leaving 4 bases between them. CDR1 and CDR2 (germline): MNHNY, SVGAGI (reference sequence). In DNA form, the CDR3 reads TGTGCCAGCAGTTACCAGGGCAATCAGCCCCAGCATTTT. It translates to CASSYQGNQPQHF.

There are a few counts of this clone. The rearrangement uses TRBV9 and TRBJ1-1, with D perhaps TRBD1 (5 bases). The CDR3 loop spans 15 amino acids. V shed 3 bases and J shed 6 bases, with 18 bases lying between them. Germline CDR1 and CDR2: SGDLS and YYNGEE. In DNA form, the CDR3 reads TGTGCCAGCAGCGGCGGGACCGATGTTCGCTCTGAAGCTTTCTTT. Its translation is CASSGGTDVRSEAFF. Full variable domain (remainder filled in from reference TRBV9 and TRBJ1-1): DSGVTQTPKHLITATGQRVTLRCSPRSGDLSVYWYQQSLDQGLQFLIQYYNGEERAKGNILERFSAQQFPDLHSELNLSSLELGDSALYFCASSGGTDVRSEAFFGQGTRLTVV.

This clone was counted between two and nine times. Other DNA variants within this sample encode the same CDR3. The chain couples TRBV19 to TRBJ1-2; D gene uncertain. V was shortened by 3 bases and J by 8 bases, with 7 bases between the two germline ends. The CDR3 consists of 11 residues. Germline loops: CDR1 LNHDA, CDR2 SQIVND (reference sequence). CDR3 sequence reads: CASSIRGGYTF. Written as DNA, the CDR3 is TGTGCCAGTAGTATCCGTGGCGGCTACACCTTC.

This clone has more than one count but fewer than ten. The CDR3 protein is CASSIGEIAKNIQYF. The CDR3, as DNA: TGTGCCAGCTCAATCGGAGAAATAGCCAAAAACATTCAGTACTTC. The V gene is TRBV18, the J gene TRBJ2-4; D unclear. Trimming took 5 bases from V and 0 from J, leaving 11 bases between them. The CDR3 spans 15 residues. Germline lookup yields CDR1 KGHSH and CDR2 LQKENI.

This clone showed up just a few times. The chain employs TRBV10-3 and TRBJ1-1; TRBD1 aligns across 8 bases. The CDR3 sequence is 14 residues long. The germline V gene has CDR1 ENHRY and CDR2 SYGVKD. Trimming removed 4 bases from V and 1 base from J; junction bases left unmatched: 2. The CDR3: CAISGGQANTEAFF. The CDR3 region has the DNA TGTGCCATCAGTGGGGGACAGGCGAACACTGAAGCTTTCTTT.

The table lists this clone with a few counts. This chain connects TRBV30 to TRBJ1-5, with D perhaps TRBD1 (5 bases). Germline V CDR1 and CDR2: GTSNPN, SVGIG (reference sequence). V was clipped by 4 bases and J by 4 bases, with 14 bases between them. CDR3 length equals 14 residues. The DNA of the CDR3 is TGTGCCTGGAATCAGGGACTGCTGAATCAGCCCCAGCATTTT. Its translation is CAWNQGLLNQPQHF.

A few counts support this clone. The chain uses TRBV21-1 and TRBJ1-1. TRBV21-1 represents a pseudogene. The CDR3 sequence is 14 residues long. CDR3 sequence reads: CASSPRGGGGKAFF. In nucleotides, the CDR3 is TGTGCCAGCAGCCCTCGCGGAGGTGGAGGGAAAGCTTTCTTT.

The CDR3 sequence: CASSVASRVDYGYTF. CDR3 in DNA: TGTGCCAGCAGCGTAGCCAGTAGGGTAGACTATGGCTACACCTTC. The genes are TRBV9 and TRBJ1-2, with D hard to call. The CDR3 runs 15 residues. The germline V gene encodes CDR1 SGDLS and CDR2 YYNGEE. Trimming took 0 bases from V and 3 from J, leaving 12 bases between them.

In its sample, this clone was seen a few times. The rearrangement uses TRBV29-1 and TRBJ1-4, with D uncertain. Germline CDR1 SQVTM, CDR2 ANQGSEA. The CDR3 runs to 12 residues. Trimming took 6 bases from V and 4 from J, leaving 9 bases between them. CDR3 amino acids: CSVRQNNEKLFF. The CDR3 bases are TGCAGCGTACGTCAGAATAATGAAAAACTGTTTTTT.

This clone was found a few times. The chain combines TRBV11-2 with TRBJ2-3; the D is unclear. Germline loops: CDR1 SGHAT, CDR2 FQNNGV. This CDR3 has 15 amino acids. Trimming took 1 base from V and 5 from J, leaving 13 bases between them. The CDR3 region is CASSLVRAGGDTQYF. The CDR3, as DNA: TGTGCCAGCAGCTTAGTTCGAGCTGGTGGAGATACGCAGTATTTT. The entire variable domain, with the rest obtained from reference TRBV11-2 and TRBJ2-3, is as follows: EAGVAQSPRYKIIEKRQSVAFWCNPISGHATLYWYQQILGQGPKLLIQFQNNGVVDDSQLPKDRFSAERLKGVDSTLKIQPAKLEDSAVYLCASSLVRAGGDTQYFGPGTRLTVL.

This sequence joins TRBV2 and TRBJ1-1; no clear D gene. CDR1 and CDR2 (germline): SNHLY, FYNNEI. V was cut by 6 bases and J by 2 bases, with 10 bases left in between. The CDR3 consists of 13 residues. The CDR3 protein is CASRDWVNTEAFF. CDR3 nucleotides: TGTGCCAGCAGAGATTGGGTTAACACTGAAGCTTTCTTT.

This clone has just a few counts. The gene calls are TRBV30 and TRBJ1-1, with D unclear. The V and J ends lost 0 bases and 1 base respectively, with 6 bases between them. The CDR3 loop spans 13 amino acids. Germline values: CDR1 GTSNPN, CDR2 SVGIG (reference sequence). DNA for the CDR3: TGTGCCTGGAGTGTACTTGGGAACACTGAAGCTTTCTTT. Residues: CAWSVLGNTEAFF. Full variable domain (outside the CDR3, taken from reference TRBV30 and TRBJ1-1): SQTIHQWPATLVQPVGSPLSLECTVEGTSNPNLYWYRQAAGRGLQLLFYSVGIGQISSEVPQNLSASRPQDRQFILSSKKLLLSDSGFYLCAWSVLGNTEAFFGQGTRLTVV.